The entry that follows covers one T cell receptor beta chain sequence. The data are from a study of blood T cell repertoires in COVID-19. V shed 6 bases and J shed 0 bases, with 4 bases lying between them. The CDR3 length is 12 residues. Germline V CDR1 and CDR2: SNHLY, FYNNEI. The method was immunoSEQ multiplex PCR; TCRdb's version includes in-frame clones alone and lacks a portion of them. The sample carries some 74,000 clones, less than 90% recorded once. The TCR sequence derives from a woman older than 75 with acute or convalescent COVID-19. The chain couples TRBV2 to TRBJ2-3; D gene uncertain. The sequenced sample consisted of peripheral blood. Written as DNA, the CDR3 is TGTGCCAGCAGGTCTAGCACAGATACGCAGTATTTT. Translated: CASRSSTDTQYF. The entire variable domain, with the rest obtained from reference TRBV2 and TRBJ2-3, is as follows: EPEVTQTPSHQVTQMGQEVILRCVPISNHLYFYWYRQILGQKVEFLVSFYNNEISEKSEIFDDQFSVERPDGSNFTLKIRSTKLEDSAMYFCASRSSTDTQYFGPGTRLTVL.